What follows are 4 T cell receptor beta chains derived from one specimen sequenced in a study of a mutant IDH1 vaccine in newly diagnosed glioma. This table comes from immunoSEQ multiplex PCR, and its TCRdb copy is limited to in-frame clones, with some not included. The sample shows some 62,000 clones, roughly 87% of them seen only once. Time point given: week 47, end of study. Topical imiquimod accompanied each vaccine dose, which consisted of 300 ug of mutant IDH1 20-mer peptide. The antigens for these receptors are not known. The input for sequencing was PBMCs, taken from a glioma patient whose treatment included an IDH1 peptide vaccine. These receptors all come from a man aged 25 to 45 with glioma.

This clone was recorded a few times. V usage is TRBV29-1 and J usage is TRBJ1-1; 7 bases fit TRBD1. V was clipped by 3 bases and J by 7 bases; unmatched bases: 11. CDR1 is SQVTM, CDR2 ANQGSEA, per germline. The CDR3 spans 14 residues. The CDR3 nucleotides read TGCAGCGTTGACGGGTTGGACAGGTCATTTGAAGCTTTCTTT. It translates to CSVDGLDRSFEAFF.

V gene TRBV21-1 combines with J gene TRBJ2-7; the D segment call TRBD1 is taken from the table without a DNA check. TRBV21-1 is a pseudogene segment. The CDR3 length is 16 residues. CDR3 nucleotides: TGTGCCAGCAGCAAAGGGGGCGCAGGACCCCCCTACGAGCAGTACTTC. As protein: CASSKGGAGPPYEQYF.

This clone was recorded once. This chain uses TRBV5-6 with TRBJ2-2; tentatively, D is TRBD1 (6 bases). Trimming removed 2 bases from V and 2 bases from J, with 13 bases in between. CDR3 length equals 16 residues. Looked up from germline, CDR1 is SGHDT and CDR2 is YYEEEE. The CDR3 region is CASSFLGGSNTGELFF. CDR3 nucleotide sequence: TGTGCCAGCAGCTTCCTAGGGGGTTCTAACACCGGGGAGCTGTTTTTT. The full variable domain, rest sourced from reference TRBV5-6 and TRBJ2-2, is DAGVTQSPTHLIKTRGQQVTLRCSPKSGHDTVSWYQQALGQGPQFIFQYYEEEERQRGNFPDRFSGHQFPNYSSELNVNALLLGDSALYLCASSFLGGSNTGELFFGEGSRLTVL.

The DNA for the CDR3 is TGTGCCAGCAGCTTACCCACAGTAATCCTTGGCTACACCTTC. Amino acids: CASSLPTVILGYTF. The J gene is TRBJ1-2, the V gene TRBV7-9; no clear D gene. V gave up 2 bases and J gave up 7 bases, with 14 bases separating them. Germline lookup yields CDR1 SEHNR and CDR2 FQNEAQ (reference sequence). The CDR3 sequence is 14 residues long.